One and the same sample provided the 14 T cell receptor beta chains below, sequenced in a study of technical replicates of blood from a handful of donors (dated by TCRdb to 2015 to 2018). The method behind the library was the immunoSEQ multiplex PCR assay. Entries here come from immuneACCESS through TCRdb and include only in-frame sequences with V and J called. Some clones fail to appear in such tables; in the studies checked, an unresolved V gene covers under half of the shortfall, and the cause of the remainder is unknown. This sample is represented by around 92,000 clones; nearly 97% of them were singletons. The ten largest clones capture roughly 0.23% of the sample. Sequencing was performed on T cells isolated from PBMCs. Source of these receptors: a human donor in good health.

The gene calls are TRBV9 and TRBJ1-3; D remains unclear. Deletions cut 0 bases from V and 0 bases from J, with 10 bases between. The CDR3 is 16 amino acids. Germline CDR1 is SGDLS and CDR2 is YYNGEE. CDR3 region: CASSVGSGSSGNTIYF. For the CDR3, the DNA is TGTGCCAGCAGCGTAGGTTCGGGTAGCTCTGGAAACACCATATATTTT. The full variable domain, completed using reference TRBV9 and TRBJ1-3, is DSGVTQTPKHLITATGQRVTLRCSPRSGDLSVYWYQQSLDQGLQFLIQYYNGEERAKGNILERFSAQQFPDLHSELNLSSLELGDSALYFCASSVGSGSSGNTIYFGEGSWLTVV.

V gene TRBV6-1 combines with J gene TRBJ2-2; TRBD1 aligns across 11 bases. Trimming at V came to 4 bases and at J to 3 bases, leaving 1 base not matched to a gene. Germline CDR1 reads MNHNS; CDR2 reads SASEGT. This CDR3 has 15 amino acids. CDR3 nucleotide sequence: TGTGCCAGCAGTGGGACAGGGGGCTACACCGGGGAGCTGTTTTTT. Translated: CASSGTGGYTGELFF.

The chain combines TRBV5-1 with TRBJ1-3; no definite D call. The CDR3 is made up of 16 amino acids. CDR1 and CDR2 (germline): SGHRS, YFSETQ. V was shortened by 4 bases and J by 0 bases, with 14 bases between the two germline ends. This CDR3 is CASSPDSLSSGNTIYF. The CDR3 nucleotides read TGCGCCAGCAGCCCGGACTCCTTAAGCTCTGGAAACACCATATATTTT.

The chain recombines TRBV19 with TRBJ1-5; D might be TRBD1 (5 bases). With 0 bases removed from V and 4 bases from J, the gap between germline ends came to 7 bases. The CDR3 has 14 amino acids. Germline V gene lookup returns CDR1 LNHDA and CDR2 SQIVND (reference sequence). CDR3 nucleotides: TGTGCCAGTAGTATAGACGGACATAATCAGCCCCAGCATTTT. Protein product: CASSIDGHNQPQHF.

The V call is TRBV28, the J call TRBJ2-1; a possible D gene is TRBD2 (6 bases). Per the germline V gene, CDR1 is MDHEN and CDR2 is SYDVKM. The CDR3 covers 14 residues. Trimming took off 5 bases at V and 2 bases at J, with 10 bases between the two ends. CDR3 DNA: TGTGCCAGCAGTATGGGACTCCCCTACAATGAGCAGTTCTTC. Its translation: CASSMGLPYNEQFF.

CDR3 sequence: CASRQPGQPQHF. The CDR3 nucleotides are TGTGCCAGTAGGCAGCCAGGTCAGCCCCAGCATTTT. The chain carries TRBV19 and TRBJ1-5; no reliable D call. This CDR3 is 12 amino acids long. Deletions cut 6 bases from V and 6 bases from J, with 9 bases between. The V gene's germline CDR1 is LNHDA and CDR2 SQIVND (reference sequence).

The J gene is TRBJ2-1, the V gene TRBV29-1; 11 bases line up with TRBD2. Germline CDR1 is SQVTM and CDR2 is ANQGSEA. There are 16 residues in the CDR3. V was pared by 8 bases and J by 6 bases, with 15 bases of the junction left unmatched. CDR3 sequence (DNA): TGCAGCTCCCGGGCCGGAAGTAGCGGGAGGGCCAATGAGCAGTTCTTC. It is translated as CSSRAGSSGRANEQFF.

The V gene is TRBV18, the J gene TRBJ2-2; D uncertain. V gave up 3 bases and J gave up 5 bases, with 16 bases separating them. The CDR3 consists of 16 residues. CDR1 and CDR2 (germline): KGHSH, LQKENI. This chain's CDR3 is CASSPPGTRLTGELFF. CDR3 bases: TGTGCCAGCTCACCCCCGGGTACACGCCTGACCGGGGAGCTGTTTTTT.

This clone was observed once. The chain is built from TRBV9 and TRBJ1-3; a possible D gene is TRBD1 (6 bases). Germline assignment: CDR1 SGDLS and CDR2 YYNGEE. CDR3 length: 14 amino acids. The V gene lost 4 bases and the J gene lost 3 bases, with 11 bases spanning the gap. The CDR3 protein is CASSQQGGGNTIYF. For the CDR3, the DNA is TGTGCCAGCAGCCAACAGGGTGGTGGAAACACCATATATTTT.

V and J are TRBV6-5 and TRBJ1-1, with 7 bases matching TRBD1. Germline trimming cut 5 bases from V and 3 bases from J; bases unmatched to any gene: 6. The germline gives CDR1 MNHEY, CDR2 SVGAGI. This CDR3 is 14 amino acids long. The CDR3, as DNA: TGTGCCAGCAGTCTCAGGGGGGCGTACACTGAAGCTTTCTTT. Amino acids: CASSLRGAYTEAFF.

In its sample, this clone was seen once. The V call is TRBV4-1, the J call TRBJ2-4; TRBD2 is a possible D gene (5 bases). Germline values: CDR1 MGHRA, CDR2 YSYEKL. This CDR3 is 16 amino acids long. V was shortened by 6 bases and J by 0 bases, with 15 bases between the two germline ends. CDR3 nucleotide sequence: TGCGCCAGCAGTCCCGGACTGCCTCTAGCCAAAAACATTCAGTACTTC. It yields the protein CASSPGLPLAKNIQYF.

This clone was recorded once. The chain joins TRBV7-9 to TRBJ2-1; 9 nucleotides agree with TRBD2. Germline values: CDR1 SEHNR, CDR2 FQNEAQ (reference sequence). The V segment lost 8 bases and the J segment 8 bases; nucleotides outside the gene matches: 16. The CDR3 length is 16 residues. The DNA for the CDR3 is TGTGCCAGCGGGACGTTAGCGGGAGAAGTAGGCGATGAGCAGTTCTTC. Its translation: CASGTLAGEVGDEQFF.

The chain joins TRBV10-3 to TRBJ2-5; D might be TRBD1 (6 bases). The CDR3 consists of 15 residues. The V and J ends lost 6 bases and 2 bases respectively, with 16 bases between them. The germline gives CDR1 ENHRY, CDR2 SYGVKD. Here the CDR3 reads CAISNKVGAQETQYF. Written as DNA, the CDR3 is TGTGCCATCAGCAACAAGGTGGGGGCGCAAGAGACCCAGTACTTC.

This clone was recorded a few times. The chain combines TRBV28 with TRBJ1-5; D possibly corresponds to TRBD1 (5 bases). The germline gives CDR1 MDHEN, CDR2 SYDVKM. This CDR3 contains 16 residues. Trimming took off 5 bases at V and 1 base at J, with 15 bases between the two ends. CDR3: CASSPYSGRSNQPQHF. In nucleotides, the CDR3 is TGTGCCAGCAGTCCGTACTCAGGGAGGAGCAATCAGCCCCAGCATTTT.